The rows below give T cell receptor beta chains drawn from one sample of a study of control samples from healthy donors and cancer patients. Profiling relied on immunoSEQ multiplex PCR, and the TCRdb table lists in-frame clones only, not all of them. The profile shows 350,000 to 450,000 clones, approximately 92% of them singletons. The sequencing sample was made of PBMCs. These receptors came from a man in his forties or fifties with head and neck cancer. CDR3s include the opening cysteine and the closing phenylalanine or tryptophan. A D gene is named only where the DNA matches it firmly. The listing skips clone size in some rows; elsewhere it reads once, few, many or a size class.

j_call,clone_size,cdr3_length,d_call,v_call,cdr3_aa,cdr3_nt
TRBJ2-7,-,14,-,TRBV6-1,CASSEPGRSYEQYF,TGTGCCAGCAGTGAACCGGGCCGCTCCTACGAGCAGTACTTC
TRBJ2-7,-,13,-,TRBV5-5,CASGHGGVNEQYF,TGTGCCAGCGGACATGGGGGCGTCAACGAGCAGTACTTC
TRBJ2-7,-,14,-,TRBV11-1,CASSLAGRAYEQYF,TGTGCCAGCAGCTTAGCGGGACGGGCCTACGAGCAGTACTTC
TRBJ2-3,-,16,TRBD1,TRBV18,CASSPPRGRDTDTQYF,TGTGCCAGCTCACCTCCAAGGGGGCGCGACACAGATACGCAGTATTTT
TRBJ2-3,-,15,-,TRBV4-3,CASSQDQSGTDTQYF,TGCGCCAGCAGCCAAGATCAAAGCGGAACAGATACGCAGTATTTT
TRBJ2-7,-,15,TRBD2,TRBV10-2,CASKERGVFSYEQYF,TGCGCCAGCAAGGAGCGGGGGGTCTTCTCCTACGAGCAGTACTTC
TRBJ2-4,-,17,-,TRBV19,CASNTGGGDWAKNIQYF,TGTGCCAGTAACACTGGAGGGGGGGATTGGGCCAAAAACATTCAGTACTTC
TRBJ2-2,-,12,-,TRBV6-5,CASNTAPRELFF,TGTGCCAGCAATACGGCCCCCAGGGAGCTGTTTTTT
TRBJ2-3,-,15,-,TRBV5-6,CASSLVGGSTDTQYF,TGTGCCAGCAGCTTGGTAGGGGGATCGACAGATACGCAGTATTTT
TRBJ1-2,-,13,-,TRBV6-5,CASSRQFDYGYTF,TGTGCCAGCAGTCGACAGTTCGACTATGGCTACACCTTC
TRBJ1-2,once,12,-,TRBV7-2,CASSLVHYGYTF,TGTGCCAGCAGCTTAGTTCACTATGGCTACACCTTC
TRBJ1-5,-,17,TRBD1,TRBV5-1,CASSLEPGQGANQPQHF,TGCGCCAGCAGCCTAGAGCCCGGACAGGGGGCAAATCAGCCCCAGCATTTT
TRBJ2-2,-,14,-,TRBV7-9,CASSLSSVAGELFF,TGTGCCAGCAGCTTAAGTTCGGTGGCCGGGGAGCTGTTTTTT
TRBJ1-6,-,15,-,TRBV10-3,CAISEGQGRNSPLHF,TGTGCCATCAGTGAGGGGCAGGGGCGCAATTCACCCCTCCACTTT
TRBJ2-3,-,15,-,TRBV6-5,CASSIQGIGTDTQYF,TGTGCCAGCAGCATACAGGGTATTGGAACAGATACGCAGTATTTT
TRBJ1-2,-,13,TRBD1,TRBV9,CASSVDAGGGYTF,TGTGCCAGCAGCGTAGACGCAGGGGGAGGCTACACCTTC
TRBJ2-7,-,15,TRBD1,TRBV6-2/TRBV6-3,CASRYLLDRPYEQYF,TGTGCCAGCAGGTACCTCCTGGACAGGCCCTACGAGCAGTACTTC
TRBJ1-4,-,15,TRBD1,TRBV7-9,CASSSGQGLHEKLFF,TGTGCCAGCAGTTCCGGACAGGGACTACATGAAAAACTGTTTTTT
TRBJ1-1,-,14,TRBD1,TRBV5-4,CASSWTTGEAEAFF,TGTGCCAGCAGCTGGACGACAGGGGAGGCTGAAGCTTTCTTT
TRBJ1-6,-,14,-,TRBV6-5,CASSYRLMNSPLHF,TGTGCCAGCAGTTACCGCCTGATGAATTCACCCCTCCACTTT
TRBJ2-3,-,17,-,TRBV7-8,CASSKRPGTSSTDTQYF,TGTGCCAGCAGCAAGCGTCCCGGGACATCTAGCACAGATACGCAGTATTTT
TRBJ1-4,-,14,-,TRBV18,CASSPAGGDEKLFF,TGTGCCAGCTCACCTGCTGGGGGGGACGAAAAACTGTTTTTT
TRBJ2-7,once,17,TRBD1,TRBV4-1,CASSQDKLRTGSYEQYF,TGCGCCAGCAGCCAAGATAAACTACGGACAGGCTCCTACGAGCAGTACTTC
TRBJ2-7,-,12,-,TRBV7-2,CASSLVPYEQYF,TGTGCCAGCAGCTTAGTACCTTACGAGCAGTACTTC
TRBJ2-5,once,13,-,TRBV2,CASRTGEGETQYF,TGTGCCAGCAGAACAGGGGAGGGAGAGACCCAGTACTTC
TRBJ1-1,-,13,-,TRBV6-5,CASSRTLNTEAFF,TGTGCCAGCAGTCGGACTTTGAACACTGAAGCTTTCTTT
TRBJ2-3,-,17,-,TRBV11-2,CASSPLTRGVGTDTQYF,TGTGCCAGCAGCCCCCTTACCCGCGGGGTTGGCACAGATACGCAGTATTTT
TRBJ2-7,-,13,-,TRBV2,CASTRDSNYEQYF,TGTGCCAGCACAAGGGACTCTAACTACGAGCAGTACTTC
TRBJ2-7,-,14,-,TRBV4-3,CASSQEQGSYEQYF,TGCGCCAGCAGCCAAGAACAGGGTTCCTACGAGCAGTACTTC
TRBJ1-1,few,14,-,TRBV5-1,CASSTLRGLDEAFF,TGCGCCAGCAGCACTCTGAGGGGACTGGATGAAGCTTTCTTT
TRBJ2-7,once,15,-,TRBV9,CASSVGPTETYEQYF,TGTGCCAGCAGCGTGGGCCCAACGGAGACCTACGAGCAGTACTTC
TRBJ1-5,-,15,-,TRBV19,CASSIKGFSNQPQHF,TGTGCCAGTAGTATAAAAGGATTTAGCAATCAGCCCCAGCATTTT
TRBJ2-1,-,15,TRBD2,TRBV7-9,CASSFRLAGEEEQFF,TGTGCCAGCAGCTTCCGACTAGCGGGAGAGGAAGAGCAGTTCTTC
TRBJ1-5,-,14,-,TRBV28,CASSFWDINQPQHF,TGTGCCAGCAGTTTTTGGGACATCAATCAGCCCCAGCATTTT
TRBJ1-2,-,14,-,TRBV3-1/TRBV3-2,CASSPMTFGVGYTF,TGTGCCAGCAGCCCAATGACATTCGGTGTTGGCTACACCTTC
TRBJ1-2,-,14,TRBD1,TRBV7-9,CASSTGTGAQSYTF,TGTGCCAGCAGTACCGGGACAGGGGCTCAGAGCTACACCTTC
TRBJ2-3,-,18,-,TRBV28,CASGPSRGQAYSTDTQYF,TGTGCCAGCGGACCCTCTCGGGGGCAGGCTTATAGCACAGATACGCAGTATTTT
TRBJ1-2,-,14,TRBD1,TRBV29-1,CSVGDRARGDGYTF,TGCAGCGTGGGCGACAGGGCACGAGGTGATGGCTACACCTTC
TRBJ2-1,-,11,TRBD2,TRBV19,CASGGINEQFF,TGTGCCAGCGGGGGGATCAATGAGCAGTTCTTC
TRBJ1-2,-,15,-,TRBV30,CAWSDDSHLNYGYTF,TGTGCCTGGAGTGATGACAGCCACCTTAACTATGGCTACACCTTC
TRBJ2-7,-,15,-,TRBV7-2,CASSLEGEVYYEQYF,TGTGCCAGCAGCTTGGAGGGAGAGGTGTACTACGAGCAGTACTTC
TRBJ2-5,-,13,-,TRBV6-5,CASRGDIQETQYF,TGTGCCAGCAGGGGGGACATACAAGAGACCCAGTACTTC